These 6 T cell receptor beta chains came from one sample sequenced in a study of PD-1 and CTLA-4 blockade in melanoma. Profiling relied on immunoSEQ multiplex PCR, and the TCRdb table lists in-frame clones only, not all of them. The sample shows some 15,000 clones, 65% to 75% of them seen only once. The starting material was CD8+ T cells from peripheral blood, obtained before anti-PD-1 treatment. These receptors were obtained from a human donor with melanoma.

The V and J genes are TRBV12-5 and TRBJ1-1; D not resolved. Germline CDR1 and CDR2: LGHNT and FRNRAP. The V end lost 0 bases, the J end lost 4 bases, and 6 bases lay between the germline ends. The CDR3 consists of 13 residues. CDR3 protein: CASGLVYSTEAFF. DNA of the CDR3: TGTGCTAGTGGTTTGGTATACAGCACTGAAGCTTTCTTT.

The chain joins TRBV7-9 to TRBJ2-7; 9 bases fit TRBD1. Trimming took 2 bases from V and 5 from J; bases not matched to a gene: 7. Germline CDR1 is SEHNR and CDR2 is FQNEAQ (reference sequence). The CDR3 has 15 amino acids. DNA of the CDR3: TGTGCCAGCAGCTTAAAACGACAGGGGGACAACGAGCAGTACTTC. Protein sequence: CASSLKRQGDNEQYF.

The rearrangement uses TRBV24-1 and TRBJ1-2; D gene ambiguous. CDR3 length equals 12 residues. The ends were cut back, 6 bases at V and 3 bases at J, with 7 bases in the middle. The germline V gene encodes CDR1 KGHDR and CDR2 SFDVKD. CDR3 sequence: CATSSDYYGYTF. CDR3 bases: TGTGCCACCAGTTCGGACTACTATGGCTACACCTTC.

V usage is TRBV24-1 and J usage is TRBJ2-2; 8 positions match TRBD1. The germline gives CDR1 KGHDR, CDR2 SFDVKD. V was pared by 1 base and J by 3 bases, with 3 bases of the junction left unmatched. The CDR3 is 16 amino acids. The CDR3 spells CATSDLMDRDTGELFF. The CDR3 nucleotides are TGTGCCACCAGTGATTTAATGGACAGGGACACCGGGGAGCTGTTTTTT.

This chain connects TRBV19 to TRBJ1-5; perhaps TRBD1 as D (5 bases). Trimming removed 8 bases from V and 3 bases from J, with 8 bases in between. CDR1 LNHDA and CDR2 SQIVND come from the germline V gene (reference sequence). The CDR3 runs 12 residues. CDR3 in DNA: TGTGCCAGTCGACAGAACAATCAGCCCCAGCATTTT. Amino acid sequence: CASRQNNQPQHF.

This chain uses TRBV28 with TRBJ2-7, with 9 bases aligning to TRBD2. Germline-derived CDR1 and CDR2 are MDHEN and SYDVKM. J was trimmed by 7 bases and V by 3 bases; bases with no gene match: 7. The CDR3 consists of 14 residues. CDR3 in DNA: TGTGCCAGCAGTTTTATAGCGGGAGATGGAGAGCAGTACTTC. Protein sequence: CASSFIAGDGEQYF.